Reported below is one TCR beta chain. The method was immunoSEQ multiplex PCR; TCRdb's version includes in-frame clones alone and lacks a portion of them. Seen here are 90,000 or so clones, around nine tenths observed once, and the top ten hold about 0.87%. Germline CDR1 is SGHTA and CDR2 is FQGTGA. V was cut by 5 bases and J by 5 bases, with 18 bases left in between. CDR3 size: 15 residues. This sample was included in a study of OX40 agonist ivuxolimab in advanced cancers. Study as a whole: Prior therapy, whether anti-PD-1, anti-PD-L1 or anti-CTLA-4, was allowed, and less than 45% had some.

The sequencing here drew on CD4+ or CD8+ T cells sorted from blood, taken in a trial of the OX40 agonist ivuxolimab. The origin of this receptor is an adult with an advanced solid tumor such as melanoma, head and neck, liver or kidney cancer. The chain carries TRBV7-3 and TRBJ1-1; TRBD1 is a possible D gene (6 bases). CDR3 in amino acids: CASSPTTGLGTEAFF. CDR3 nucleotide sequence: TGTGCCAGCAGCCCAACAACAGGGCTGGGGACTGAAGCTTTCTTT. The full variable domain, with the rest looked up from reference TRBV7-3 and TRBJ1-1, is GAGVSQTPSNKVTEKGKYVELRCDPISGHTALYWYRQSLGQGPEFLIYFQGTGAADDSGLPNDRFFAVRPEGSVSTLKIQRTERGDSAVYLCASSPTTGLGTEAFFGQGTRLTVV.